The clone carrying this T cell receptor (beta chain) occurred many times. The antigen is unknown. This specimen comes from a study of neurological immune-mediated disorders. Study conclusions and caveats: The level of TCR clonal expansion was highest in patients with HTLV-1-associated myelopathy and lowest in multiple sclerosis, where it fell below the level seen in healthy controls.

Time point specified: longitudinal time-point 2. Trimming stripped 1 base from V and 2 bases from J, with 18 bases between. Germline CDR1 is MGHRA and CDR2 is YSYEKL. This CDR3 has 18 residues. TCRdb reanalysed the 5' RACE reads using MiXCR and keeps one entry per CDR3 protein. This repertoire shows 100,000 or so distinct CDR3 sequences, over 10% found once; its top ten account for approximately 5%. Sequenced sample: PBMCs. The receptor comes from a female donor with HTLV-1-associated myelopathy (HAM/TSP). V gene TRBV4-1 combines with J gene TRBJ2-1; maybe TRBD1 (6 bases). The CDR3 coding sequence is TGCGCCAGCAGCCAAGTTCTTGGGTTCAGGGACACCTACAATGAGCAGTTCTTC. Amino acid sequence: CASSQVLGFRDTYNEQFF.